The clone carrying this T cell receptor (beta chain) has just a few counts. Antigen: not known. These data come from a study of blood T cells in healthy people across ages. Overall study findings and caveats: There were more naive CD4+ cells and higher diversity in long-lived donors than in aged donors. A roughly linear age-dependent decrease characterized TCR beta diversity per million T cells. TCR beta diversity correlated strongly with naive T cell percentage.

Then a second PCR, running about 7 to 11 cycles, was carried out with a sample-barcoded 5' primer and a J-beta primer mix. MiXCR, applied by TCRdb to the 5' RACE reads, yields one record per CDR3 protein. The table has about 770,000 distinct CDR3 sequences, approximately 48% seen once. Each of the donors had 9 to 10 milliliters of peripheral blood drawn into EDTA-treated Vacutainer tubes. Germline V gene lookup returns CDR1 DFQATT and CDR2 SNEGSKA (reference sequence). Trimming stripped 0 bases from V and 1 base from J, with 12 bases between. The CDR3 consists of 15 residues. J is TRBJ1-2 and V is TRBV20-1; possible D gene TRBD1, 5 bases. Specimen: blood. This TCR was recovered from a man in his sixties in good health. The CDR3, as DNA: TGCAGTGCTAGAGATCGTGGGACGGTTAACTATGGCTACACCTTC. Protein sequence: CSARDRGTVNYGYTF.